This section outlines one T cell receptor beta chain sequence together with its context. Antigen: not known. The data were taken from a study of T cells in Graves' hyperthyroidism and ophthalmopathy. Study results and limitations: Most thyroid clonotypes that were expanded above 0.001 also turned up in blood.

Per the germline V gene, CDR1 is SQVTM and CDR2 is ANQGSEA. V dropped 7 bases and J dropped 4 bases, with 14 bases sitting between them. The CDR3 spans 12 residues. The investigators amplified TCR beta CDR3 regions from RNA transcripts. HTBI primers were the set used in a first-round RT-PCR of the TCR CDR3. TCRdb ran MiXCR on the multiplex PCR reads and lists one entry per CDR3 protein. The sample lists approximately 510,000 distinct CDR3 sequences; around 50% were seen once. The clonotype originates from an adult woman with Graves' disease, either hyperthyroidism or ophthalmopathy (not recorded which). J is TRBJ2-7 and V is TRBV29-1, with a weak D call TRBD2 (6 bases). The sequenced sample consisted of peripheral blood or thyroid tissue (not recorded which). The DNA for the CDR3 is TGCAGCGCGACTAGACACCCTTACGAGCAGTACTTC. Translation: CSATRHPYEQYF.